Presented here are 18 T cell receptor beta chains from one specimen sequenced in a study of cytomegalovirus exposure and HLA in healthy donors. The PCR had 60 Vbeta and 13 Jbeta primers. Profiling relied on immunoSEQ multiplex PCR, and the TCRdb table lists in-frame clones only, not all of them. The sample table sets out about 190,000 clones. The sequencing sample was made of PBMCs. The receptors derive from a man younger than 45 in good health and CMV-seronegative.

This rearrangement joins TRBV6-1 to TRBJ1-2, with no clear D. CDR1 MNHNS and CDR2 SASEGT come from the germline V gene. CDR3 length: 13 residues. V dropped 2 bases and J dropped 4 bases, with 8 bases sitting between them. The CDR3 here is CASSETYSYGYTF. CDR3 nucleotides: TGTGCCAGCAGTGAAACCTACAGCTATGGCTACACCTTC.

This chain connects TRBV4-1 to TRBJ1-3; no definite D call. V was trimmed by 2 bases and J by 0 bases, leaving 17 bases between them. The CDR3 runs to 18 residues. Germline V gene data show CDR1 as MGHRA and CDR2 as YSYEKL. The CDR3 coding sequence is TGCGCCAGCAGCCAAATTATTCCCCTCGGTTTCTCTGGAAACACCATATATTTT. This encodes CASSQIIPLGFSGNTIYF.

The V call is TRBV27, the J call TRBJ2-7; TRBD2 might be the D (5 bases). Germline lookup yields CDR1 MNHEY and CDR2 SMNVEV (reference sequence). This CDR3 spans 14 amino acids. Trimming removed 2 bases from V and 7 bases from J, with 15 bases in between. CDR3 coding DNA: TGTGCCAGCAGTTTAGTCTCATCTAGCTGGGAGCAGTACTTC. Its translation is CASSLVSSSWEQYF.

The chain employs TRBV5-4 and TRBJ2-7; 11 nucleotides line up with TRBD1. The ends lost 4 bases at V and 4 bases at J; junction bases unmatched: 13. Germline CDR1 is SGHNT and CDR2 is YYREEE (reference sequence). The CDR3 contains 17 residues. CDR3 bases: TGTGCCAGCAGCACGGTTAAAGGGACAGGGGGTTCTTACGAGCAGTACTTC. Translation: CASSTVKGTGGSYEQYF.

The rearrangement uses TRBV9 and TRBJ2-5, with 13 bases aligning to TRBD2. The CDR3 has 17 residues. CDR1 is SGDLS, CDR2 YYNGEE, per germline. With 0 bases clipped from V and 11 bases from J, the junction kept 13 bases outside the gene matches. The CDR3 DNA reads as TGTGCCAGCAGCGTAGATGGAGGACTAGCGGGGGACCCGGAGCAGTACTTC. This sequence encodes CASSVDGGLAGDPEQYF.

The chain uses TRBV27 and TRBJ1-5, with unresolved D. The CDR3 has 15 amino acids. From germline, CDR1 is MNHEY and CDR2 SMNVEV (reference sequence). The V gene lost 6 bases and the J gene lost 6 bases, with 18 bases spanning the gap. The CDR3, as DNA: TGTGCCAGCAGACCCTTGACGGGAGCCCCTCAGCCCCAGCATTTT. It encodes CASRPLTGAPQPQHF.

This chain links TRBV10-2 with TRBJ1-2, with 9 bases that match TRBD1. The trim removed 6 bases at V and 6 bases at J, leaving 8 bases unmatched. The germline V gene has CDR1 WSHSY and CDR2 SAAADI. The CDR3 length is 14 residues. Written as DNA, the CDR3 is TGCGCCAGCAGCGCCCTTGGACAGGGGAATGGCTACACCTTC. Amino acids: CASSALGQGNGYTF.

This rearrangement joins TRBV18 to TRBJ1-3; a possible D gene is TRBD1 (5 bases). This CDR3 has 14 amino acids. The V end lost 3 bases, the J end lost 0 bases, and 6 bases lay between the germline ends. Germline V gene lookup returns CDR1 KGHSH and CDR2 LQKENI. The DNA of the CDR3 is TGTGCCAGCTCACCGACAGTCTCTGGAAACACCATATATTTT. Translating it yields CASSPTVSGNTIYF.

The V and J genes are TRBV19 and TRBJ1-1; maybe TRBD1 (5 bases). The CDR3 totals 14 residues. V was pared by 1 base and J by 4 bases, with 10 bases between. The germline V gene encodes CDR1 LNHDA and CDR2 SQIVND (reference sequence). The CDR3 is CASSIGIRGTEAFF. The CDR3 DNA reads as TGTGCCAGTAGTATAGGGATTAGGGGCACTGAAGCTTTCTTT.

V gene TRBV30 combines with J gene TRBJ1-5; D is possibly TRBD1 (5 bases). The CDR3 runs to 13 residues. V lost 1 base, J lost 9 bases, and 13 bases lay in between. The germline CDR1 and CDR2 sequences are GTSNPN and SVGIG (reference sequence). CDR3 nucleotide sequence: TGTGCCTGGAGTGGGGCCAGGGTCCGGCCCCAGCATTTT. Translating it yields CAWSGARVRPQHF.

The J gene is TRBJ2-5, the V gene TRBV6-1; D is perhaps TRBD1 (5 bases). The assigned J gene may be wrong: the sequence end matches TRBJ2-7 better. Germline CDR1 is MNHNS and CDR2 is SASEGT. This CDR3 has 14 amino acids. In nucleotides, the CDR3 is TGTGCCAGCAGGGGGTGGGGCGGATCCTACGAGCAGTACTTC. This encodes CASRGWGGSYEQYF.

This rearrangement joins TRBV6-5 to TRBJ1-2; no firm D call. Germline V gene sequence: CDR1 MNHEY, CDR2 SVGAGI. Deletions cut 0 bases from V and 7 bases from J, with 15 bases between. The CDR3 is 15 residues long. CDR3 DNA sequence: TGTGCCAGCAGTTACTCGAGGTCCCACCGTGCTGGCTACACCTTC. Translating gives CASSYSRSHRAGYTF.

The rearrangement uses TRBV28 and TRBJ2-7, with 7 bases fitting TRBD1. The CDR3 consists of 14 residues. Germline V gene lookup returns CDR1 MDHEN and CDR2 SYDVKM. The V segment lost 6 bases and the J segment 4 bases; nucleotides outside the gene matches: 9. The CDR3 DNA is TGTGCCAGCAGAACATGGGACAGCCTATACGAGCAGTACTTC. Residues: CASRTWDSLYEQYF.

V gene TRBV15 combines with J gene TRBJ2-5; D may be TRBD2 (6 bases). The V gene lost 3 bases and the J gene lost 5 bases, with 13 bases spanning the gap. CDR1 and CDR2 (germline): LNHNV, YYDKDF (reference sequence). This CDR3 comprises 14 residues. The CDR3 region has the DNA TGTGCCACCAGCAGGCGCGGGGTAATTGAGACCCAGTACTTC. It specifies CATSRRGVIETQYF.

This sequence joins TRBV4-2 and TRBJ1-4; unclear D gene. The CDR3 is 14 residues long. V lost 3 bases and J lost 5, with 10 bases in between. In germline, CDR1 is LGHNA, CDR2 YNFKEQ. The CDR3 region is CASSQVVRNEKLFF. CDR3 nucleotides: TGTGCCAGCAGCCAGGTGGTCAGGAATGAAAAACTGTTTTTT.

The chain employs TRBV11-3 and TRBJ2-3; TRBD2 aligns across 8 bases. Per germline, CDR1 SGHNT and CDR2 YENEEA. This CDR3 contains 15 residues. The V and J ends lost 3 bases and 5 bases, in that order; junction bases with no gene match: 7. The CDR3 nucleotides are TGTGCCAGCAGCTTCCTCGGGGGGGCCGGAGATACGCAGTATTTT. It translates to CASSFLGGAGDTQYF. Based on the CDR3 plus reference TRBV11-3 and TRBJ2-3, the full variable domain is EAGVVQSPRYKIIEKKQPVAFWCNPISGHNTLYWYLQNLGQGPELLIRYENEEAVDDSQLPKDRFSAERLKGVDSTLKIQPAELGDSAVYLCASSFLGGAGDTQYFGPGTRLTVL.

The chain combines TRBV19 with TRBJ2-3; TRBD1 aligns across 7 bases. CDR3 length: 15 amino acids. From germline, CDR1 is LNHDA and CDR2 SQIVND (reference sequence). Trimming cost V 4 bases and J 3 bases; bases outside gene matches: 7. Here the CDR3 DNA reads TGTGCCAGTAGTACCCCCTCGGGACAGACAGATACGCAGTATTTT. This encodes CASSTPSGQTDTQYF.

The chain uses TRBV28 and TRBJ2-3; D perhaps matches TRBD1 (6 bases). This CDR3 contains 16 residues. V was clipped by 3 bases and J by 1 base, with 14 bases between them. The germline gives CDR1 MDHEN, CDR2 SYDVKM. DNA for the CDR3: TGTGCCAGCAGTTTTCCTTTTCCAGGGGGCACAGATACGCAGTATTTT. The encoded protein is CASSFPFPGGTDTQYF.